This TCR beta chain was identified during a study of cytotoxic CD8 clonotypes in ibrutinib-treated CLL. This clone was detected only a few times. No antigen is known for it. The study, taken as a whole, reports: Clonality measured at baseline exceeded age-matched healthy donors, tracking circulating CD8+ T-cell counts. Clonality showed a rise at ibrutinib response that reversed toward baseline at progression.

This CDR3 has 16 amino acids. CDR1 is SGHRS and CDR2 is YFSETQ in the germline V gene. V gave up 3 bases and J gave up 2 bases, with 12 bases separating them. Cryopreserved PBMCs were the source of approximately 2 micrograms of genomic DNA, which went to TCR beta libraries. Using immunoSEQ multiplex PCR, the repertoire was profiled, and TCRdb retains in-frame clones only, with some absent. The table has under 35,000 clones, about three quarters seen once. Here the sequenced sample was PBMCs, taken after 24 months of ibrutinib treatment. The V call is TRBV5-1, the J call TRBJ1-6, with D perhaps matching TRBD1 (6 bases). This TCR came from a human donor with chronic lymphocytic leukemia. As DNA, the CDR3 is TGCGCCAGCAGCTCGGACAGCCCGACCTATAATTCACCCCTCCACTTT. Its protein is CASSSDSPTYNSPLHF.